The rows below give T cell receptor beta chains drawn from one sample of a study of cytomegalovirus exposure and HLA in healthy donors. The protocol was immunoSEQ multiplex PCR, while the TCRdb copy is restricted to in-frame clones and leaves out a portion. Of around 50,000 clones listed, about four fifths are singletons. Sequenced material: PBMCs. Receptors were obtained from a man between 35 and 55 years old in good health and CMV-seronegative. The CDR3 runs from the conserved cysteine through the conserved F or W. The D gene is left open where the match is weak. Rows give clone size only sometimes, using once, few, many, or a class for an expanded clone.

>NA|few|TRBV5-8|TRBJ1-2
TGTGCCAGCAGCTTGGCTAGTTATGGCTACACCTTC
CASSLASYGYTF
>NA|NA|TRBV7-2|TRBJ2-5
TGTGCCAGCAGCTTAGCTTTCGGGGGGCCGCAAGAGACCCAGTACTTC
CASSLAFGGPQETQYF
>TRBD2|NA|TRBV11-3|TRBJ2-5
TGTGCCAGCAGTCGAGCGGGGGGGCTAGAGACCCAGTACTTC
CASSRAGGLETQYF
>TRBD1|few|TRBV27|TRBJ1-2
TGTGCCAGCAGTTTAAGGTACAACCCGGGACAGGGCGACCTGTACTATGGCTACACCTTC
CASSLRYNPGQGDLYYGYTF
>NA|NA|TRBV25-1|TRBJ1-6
TGTGCCAGCAGTGAGCTTCGGTCAACCTCCCTCCACTTT
CASSELRSTSLHF
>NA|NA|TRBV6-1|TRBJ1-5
TGTGCCAGCAGTGAACTTCGGGATCAGCCCCAGCATTTT
CASSELRDQPQHF
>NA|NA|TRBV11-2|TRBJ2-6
TGTGCCAGCAGCTTTAGGGGATTCTTCTCTGGGGCCAACGTCCTGACTTTC
CASSFRGFFSGANVLTF
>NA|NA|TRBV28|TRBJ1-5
TGTGCCATCGCTAGGGGGGGGTCCCCTAATTATCAGCCCCAGCATTTT
CAIARGGSPNYQPQHF
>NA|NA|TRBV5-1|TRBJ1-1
TGCGCCAGCAGGACAGGCTACACTGAAGCTTTCTTT
CASRTGYTEAFF
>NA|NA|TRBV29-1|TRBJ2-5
TGCAGCGTTGAACCATCACGAGGGGGGGCCGGGGAGACCCAGTACTTC
CSVEPSRGGAGETQYF
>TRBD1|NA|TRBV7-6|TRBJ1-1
TGTGCCAGCAGCCTGGGACAGGGGACGACTGAAGCTTTCTTT
CASSLGQGTTEAFF
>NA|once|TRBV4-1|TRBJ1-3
TGCGCCAGCAGCCAGATACGGACATCTGGAAACACCATATATTTT
CASSQIRTSGNTIYF
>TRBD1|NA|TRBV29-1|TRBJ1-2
TGCAGCGCAGGGACAGTATCCAACTATGGCTACACCTTC
CSAGTVSNYGYTF
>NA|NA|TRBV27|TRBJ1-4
TGTGCCAGCAGGGCGGGCCACCCCCCACTGTTTTTT
CASRAGHPPLFF
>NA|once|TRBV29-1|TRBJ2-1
TGCAGCGTTGCACAGGGCCCCTACAATGAGCAGTTCTTC
CSVAQGPYNEQFF
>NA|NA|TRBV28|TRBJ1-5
TGTGCCAGCAGTTTATTCCCAGGATCTTATAGCAATCAGCCCCAGCATTTT
CASSLFPGSYSNQPQHF
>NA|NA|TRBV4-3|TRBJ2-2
TGCGCCAGCAGCCAAGAGGCAGGGAAGTCCGGGGAGCTGTTTTTT
CASSQEAGKSGELFF
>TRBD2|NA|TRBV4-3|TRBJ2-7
TGCGCCAGCAGCCAAGATTTAGGGCTAGCGGGGAGCTCCTACGAGCAGTACTTC
CASSQDLGLAGSSYEQYF
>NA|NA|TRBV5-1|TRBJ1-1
TGCGCCAGCAGCGTGGAAGAGGGATCTGAAGCTTTCTTT
CASSVEEGSEAFF
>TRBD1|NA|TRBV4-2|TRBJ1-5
TGTGCCAGCAGCCAAAACCAGGGGGCGGATCAGCCCCAGCATTTT
CASSQNQGADQPQHF
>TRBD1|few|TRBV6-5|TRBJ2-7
TGTGCCAGCAGTGCCGGGACAGGGGGCTACGAGCAGTACTTC
CASSAGTGGYEQYF
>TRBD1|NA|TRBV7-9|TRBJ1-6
TGTGCCAGCAGCTTAGGGACAGGGTGGGGCGTGCCACCCCTCCACTTT
CASSLGTGWGVPPLHF
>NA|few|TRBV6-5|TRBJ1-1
TGTGCCAGCAGTTACCTCCAGGGCACTGAAGCTTTCTTT
CASSYLQGTEAFF
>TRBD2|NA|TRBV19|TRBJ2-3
TGTGCCAGTAGTCCAATAGCGGGGGGACGCTCAAGCCTCCTCACAGATACGCAGTATTTT
CASSPIAGGRSSLLTDTQYF
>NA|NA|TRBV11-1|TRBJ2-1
TGTGCCAGCAGCCCGAAGAAGCCGGGACAAGAAAATGAGCAGTTCTTC
CASSPKKPGQENEQFF
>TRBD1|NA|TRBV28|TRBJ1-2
TGTGCCAGCAGTTTAGGAAGGGGGCTCTATGGCTACACCTTC
CASSLGRGLYGYTF
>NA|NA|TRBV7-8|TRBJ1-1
TGTGCCAGCAGCTTATACGGGGACACTGAAGCTTTCTTT
CASSLYGDTEAFF
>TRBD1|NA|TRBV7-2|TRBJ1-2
TGTGCCAGCAGCCTAGCCGACAGGGGGGATTATGGCTACACCTTC
CASSLADRGDYGYTF
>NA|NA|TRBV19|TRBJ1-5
TGTGCCAGTAGCATCGGGGGGATTGGAAATCAGCCCCAGCATTTT
CASSIGGIGNQPQHF
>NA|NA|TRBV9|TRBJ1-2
TGTGCCAGCAGCGCAGGGGCGGCGGGCGAGGGCTACACCTTC
CASSAGAAGEGYTF
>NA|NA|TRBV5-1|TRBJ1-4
TGCGCCAGCAGCGTAAACAGTGCTAATGAAAAACTGTTTTTT
CASSVNSANEKLFF
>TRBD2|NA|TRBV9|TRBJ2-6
TGTGCCAGCAGCGAGCGGGGGGGCCTCCTCACTGGGGCCAACGTCCTGACTTTC
CASSERGGLLTGANVLTF